This TCR beta chain stems from a study of cytomegalovirus exposure and HLA in healthy donors. Study results and limitations: TCR beta chains numbering some 160 were designated cytomegalovirus-associated. Subsequent analysis revealed that first-cohort TCR clusters tended to co-occur in the 120 validation repertoires.

The repertoire was sequenced with immunoSEQ multiplex PCR; TCRdb's copy has only in-frame clones and lacks some. The sample consists of under 200,000 clones, 80% to 90% of them appearing once. The V gene's germline CDR1 is SGHVS and CDR2 FNYEAQ. This CDR3 is 16 amino acids long. V was cut by 5 bases and J by 9 bases, with 20 bases left in between. This clone was seen a handful of times. Its antigen is as yet unknown. The sequence came from a young woman in good health and CMV-seronegative. The sample consisted of PBMCs. The chain employs TRBV7-6 and TRBJ1-6; a weak D match, TRBD1 (5 bases). CDR3 coding DNA: TGTGCCAGCAGCACACAGCAGGGCGGACCCTCTTCACCCCTCCACTTT. This translates into CASSTQQGGPSSPLHF.